This T cell receptor beta chain is from a study of T cells in tumors after PD-1 blockade. Study as a whole: Excluded were patients with checkpoint blockade, immunosuppressants, or radiotherapy or other anti-cancer therapy within 4 weeks. During anti-PD-1 treatment, some patients continued daily vismodegib 150 mg.

Clones were read by immunoSEQ multiplex PCR, and TCRdb kept only the in-frame ones, dropping some. This sample carries over 12,000 clones, about 80% of them seen once, and the ten largest clones take 22%. Template: tumor biopsy or peripheral blood genomic DNA, roughly 616-6,500 ng per sample. Trimming took off 0 bases at V and 0 bases at J, with 7 bases between the two ends. CDR1 and CDR2 from the germline V gene are SGHKS and YYEKEE (reference sequence). The CDR3 runs to 15 residues. This chain connects TRBV5-5 to TRBJ2-1; TRBD1 might be the D (6 bases). The receptor comes from a human donor with basal cell carcinoma. Sequenced here: PBMCs, sampled after anti-PD-1 treatment. The CDR3 region has the DNA TGTGCCAGCAGCTTGGACAGGGTCTCCTACAATGAGCAGTTCTTC. It encodes CASSLDRVSYNEQFF.